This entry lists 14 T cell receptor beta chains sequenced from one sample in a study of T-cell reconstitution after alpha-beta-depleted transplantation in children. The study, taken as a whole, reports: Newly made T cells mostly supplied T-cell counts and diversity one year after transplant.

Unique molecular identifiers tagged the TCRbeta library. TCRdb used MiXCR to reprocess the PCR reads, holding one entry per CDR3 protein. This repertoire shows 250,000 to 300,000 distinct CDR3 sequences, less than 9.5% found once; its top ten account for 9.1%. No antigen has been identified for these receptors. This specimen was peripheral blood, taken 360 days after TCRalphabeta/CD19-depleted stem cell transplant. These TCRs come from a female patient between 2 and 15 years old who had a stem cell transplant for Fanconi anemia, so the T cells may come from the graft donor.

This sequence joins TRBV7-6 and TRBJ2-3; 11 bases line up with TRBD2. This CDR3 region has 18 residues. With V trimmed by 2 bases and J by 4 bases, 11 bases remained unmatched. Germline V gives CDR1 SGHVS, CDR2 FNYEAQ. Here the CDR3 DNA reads TGTGCCAGCAGCTTATGGGGTAGCGGGGGGGCCGTCGCAGATACGCAGTATTTT. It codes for CASSLWGSGGAVADTQYF. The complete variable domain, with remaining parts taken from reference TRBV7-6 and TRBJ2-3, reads GAGVSQSPRYKVTKRGQDVALRCDPISGHVSLYWYRQALGQGPEFLTYFNYEAQQDKSGLPNDRFSAERPEGSISTLTIQRTEQRDSAMYRCASSLWGSGGAVADTQYFGPGTRLTVL.

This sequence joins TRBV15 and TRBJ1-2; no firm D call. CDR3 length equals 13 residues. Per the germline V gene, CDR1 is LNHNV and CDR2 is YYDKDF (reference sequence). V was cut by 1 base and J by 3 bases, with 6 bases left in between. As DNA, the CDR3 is TGTGCCACCAGCAGAGGGGGTGACTATGGCTACACCTTC. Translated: CATSRGGDYGYTF.

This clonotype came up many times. The CDR3, as DNA: TGCGCCAGCAGCAAGGACTCGACAGGGCCCGGGGAGCTGTTTTTT. Amino acids: CASSKDSTGPGELFF. The genes are TRBV5-1 and TRBJ2-2, with TRBD1 matching over 7 bases. The V gene end was trimmed by 4 bases and the J gene end by 6 bases; junction bases not matched to a gene: 9. Per germline, CDR1 SGHRS and CDR2 YFSETQ. The CDR3 has 15 amino acids.

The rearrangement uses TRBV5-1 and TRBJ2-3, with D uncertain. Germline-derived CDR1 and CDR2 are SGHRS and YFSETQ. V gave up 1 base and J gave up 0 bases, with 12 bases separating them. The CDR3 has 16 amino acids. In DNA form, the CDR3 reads TGCGCCAGCAGCTTGAGTAAAGTGGGGAGCACAGATACGCAGTATTTT. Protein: CASSLSKVGSTDTQYF.

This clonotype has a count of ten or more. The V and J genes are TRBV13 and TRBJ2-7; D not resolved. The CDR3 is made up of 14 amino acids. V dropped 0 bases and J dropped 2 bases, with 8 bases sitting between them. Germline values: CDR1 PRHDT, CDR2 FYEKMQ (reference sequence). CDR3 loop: CASSLGDPTYEQYF. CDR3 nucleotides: TGTGCCAGCAGCTTAGGCGACCCAACCTACGAGCAGTACTTC. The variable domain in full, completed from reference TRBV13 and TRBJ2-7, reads AAGVIQSPRHLIKEKRETATLKCYPIPRHDTVYWYQQGPGQDPQFLISFYEKMQSDKGSIPDRFSAQQFSDYHSELNMSSLELGDSALYFCASSLGDPTYEQYFGPGTRLTVT.

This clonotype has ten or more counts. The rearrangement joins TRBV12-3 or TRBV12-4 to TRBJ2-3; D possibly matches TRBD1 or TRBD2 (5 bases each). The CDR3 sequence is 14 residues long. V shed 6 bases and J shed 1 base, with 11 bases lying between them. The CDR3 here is CASSPLGGTDTQYF. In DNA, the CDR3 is TGTGCCAGCAGCCCACTAGGGGGCACAGATACGCAGTATTTT.

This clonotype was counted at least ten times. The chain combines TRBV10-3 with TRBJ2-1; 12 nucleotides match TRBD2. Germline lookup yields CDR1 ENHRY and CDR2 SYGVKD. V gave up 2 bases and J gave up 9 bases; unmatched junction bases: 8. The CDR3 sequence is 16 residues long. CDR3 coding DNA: TGTGCCATCAGTGAGCGGCCACTAGCGGGGGGAGGTGAGCAGTTCTTC. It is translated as CAISERPLAGGGEQFF.

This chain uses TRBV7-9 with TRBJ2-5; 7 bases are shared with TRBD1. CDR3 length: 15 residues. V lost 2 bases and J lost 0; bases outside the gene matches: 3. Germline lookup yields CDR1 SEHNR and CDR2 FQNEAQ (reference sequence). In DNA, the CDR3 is TGTGCCAGCAGCTTAAGCAGGGGGTACCAAGAGACCCAGTACTTC. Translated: CASSLSRGYQETQYF.

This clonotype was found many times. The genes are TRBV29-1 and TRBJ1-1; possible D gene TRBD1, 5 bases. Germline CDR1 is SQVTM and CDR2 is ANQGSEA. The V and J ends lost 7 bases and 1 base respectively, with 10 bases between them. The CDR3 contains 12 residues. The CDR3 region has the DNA TGCAGCGGCATTACAGGGAACACTGAAGCTTTCTTT. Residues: CSGITGNTEAFF.

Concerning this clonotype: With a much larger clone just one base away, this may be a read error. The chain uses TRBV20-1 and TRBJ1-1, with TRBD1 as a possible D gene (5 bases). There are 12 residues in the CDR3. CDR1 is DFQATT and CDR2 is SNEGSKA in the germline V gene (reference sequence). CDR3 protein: CCARFDTGRAFF. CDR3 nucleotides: TGCTGTGCTAGATTTGACACAGGACGGGCTTTCTTT.

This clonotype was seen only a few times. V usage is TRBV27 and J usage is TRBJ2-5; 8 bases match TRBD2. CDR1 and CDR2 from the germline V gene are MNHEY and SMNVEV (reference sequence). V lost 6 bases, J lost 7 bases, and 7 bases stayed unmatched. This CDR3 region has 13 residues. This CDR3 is CASRPGLEATQYF. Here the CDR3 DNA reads TGTGCCAGCAGACCGGGACTAGAAGCGACCCAGTACTTC.

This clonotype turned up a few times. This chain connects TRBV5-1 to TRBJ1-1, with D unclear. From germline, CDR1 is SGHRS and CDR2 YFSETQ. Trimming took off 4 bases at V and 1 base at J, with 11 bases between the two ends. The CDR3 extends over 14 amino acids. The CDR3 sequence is CASSVGSGNTEAFF. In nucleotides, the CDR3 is TGCGCCAGCAGCGTCGGGTCGGGGAACACTGAAGCTTTCTTT.

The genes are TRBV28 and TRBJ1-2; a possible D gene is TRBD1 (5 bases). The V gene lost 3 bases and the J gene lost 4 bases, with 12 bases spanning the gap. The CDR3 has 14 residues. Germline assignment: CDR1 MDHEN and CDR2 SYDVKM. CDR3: CASSFGGSSYGYTF. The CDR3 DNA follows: TGTGCCAGCAGTTTCGGGGGGTCGAGCTATGGCTACACCTTC.

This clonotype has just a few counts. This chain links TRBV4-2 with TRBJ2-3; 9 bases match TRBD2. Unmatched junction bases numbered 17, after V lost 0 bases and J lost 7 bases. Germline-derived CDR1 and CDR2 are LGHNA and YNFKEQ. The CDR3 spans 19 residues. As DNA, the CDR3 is TGTGCCAGCAGCCAAGATGGAGGCGGGGGGGGACAGACAGCGCATACGCAGTATTTT. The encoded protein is CASSQDGGGGGQTAHTQYF.